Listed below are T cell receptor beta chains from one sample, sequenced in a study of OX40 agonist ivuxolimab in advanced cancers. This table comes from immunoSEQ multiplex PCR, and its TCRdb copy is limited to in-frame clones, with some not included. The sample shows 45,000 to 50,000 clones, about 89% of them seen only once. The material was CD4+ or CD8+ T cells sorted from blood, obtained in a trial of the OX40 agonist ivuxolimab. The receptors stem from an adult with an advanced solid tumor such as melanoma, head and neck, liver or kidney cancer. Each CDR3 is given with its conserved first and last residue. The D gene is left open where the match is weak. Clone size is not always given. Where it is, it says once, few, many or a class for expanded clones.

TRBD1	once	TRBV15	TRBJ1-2	CATTYDKGAGGYTF	TGTGCCACCACATACGACAAGGGGGCTGGAGGCTACACCTTC
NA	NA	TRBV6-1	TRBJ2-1	CASQEAYSYNEQFF	TGTGCCAGCCAGGAAGCCTACTCCTACAATGAGCAGTTCTTC
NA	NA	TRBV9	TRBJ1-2	CASSVARHSANYGYTF	TGTGCCAGCAGCGTAGCGCGGCACTCAGCTAACTATGGCTACACCTTC
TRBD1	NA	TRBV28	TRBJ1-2	CASSLGVTGSYGYTF	TGTGCCAGCAGTTTGGGAGTGACAGGGTCCTATGGCTACACCTTC
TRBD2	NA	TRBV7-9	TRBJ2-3	CASSTAASGLDTQYF	TGTGCCAGCAGCACCGCCGCTAGCGGTTTGGATACGCAGTATTTT
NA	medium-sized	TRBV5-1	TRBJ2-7	CASSSQGSEQYF	TGCGCCAGCAGCTCGCAGGGGAGCGAGCAGTACTTC
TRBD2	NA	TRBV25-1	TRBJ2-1	CASSPSGVYNEQFF	TGTGCCAGCAGCCCTAGCGGTGTATACAATGAGCAGTTCTTC
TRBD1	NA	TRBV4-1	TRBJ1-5	CASRKTGQGDQPQHF	TGCGCCAGCAGAAAGACCGGACAGGGAGATCAGCCCCAGCATTTT
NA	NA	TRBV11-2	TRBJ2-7	CASRLLFGSYEQYF	TGTGCCAGCAGACTACTTTTTGGCAGCTACGAGCAGTACTTC
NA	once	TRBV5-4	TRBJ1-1	CASSGTGEAFF	TGTGCCAGCAGCGGAACAGGAGAAGCTTTCTTT
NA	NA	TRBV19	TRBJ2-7	CATQTGAHEQYF	TGTGCCACCCAAACCGGGGCCCACGAGCAGTACTTC
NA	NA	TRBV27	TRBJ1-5	CASSPGLYGNQPQHF	TGTGCCAGCAGTCCCGGCCTTTACGGCAATCAGCCCCAGCATTTT
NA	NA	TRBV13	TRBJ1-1	CASSSRISWAETFF	TGCGCCAGCAGCTCCCGGATCTCCTGGGCCGAAACTTTCTTT
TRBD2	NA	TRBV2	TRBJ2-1	CASSEIGLAGVEQFF	TGTGCCAGCAGTGAGATTGGACTAGCGGGAGTTGAGCAGTTCTTC
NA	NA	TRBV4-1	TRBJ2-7	CASSQAGAGTYEQYF	TGCGCCAGCAGCCAAGCAGGGGCGGGAACCTACGAGCAGTACTTC
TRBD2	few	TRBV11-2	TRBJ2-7	CASSLKLAGETLSYEQYF	TGTGCCAGCAGCTTAAAACTAGCGGGGGAAACCCTCTCCTACGAGCAGTACTTC
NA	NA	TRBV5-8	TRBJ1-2	CASSFRHTEAYGYTF	TGTGCCAGCAGTTTTCGTCATACGGAGGCCTATGGCTACACCTTC
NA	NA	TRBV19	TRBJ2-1	CASSWRDYNEQFF	TGTGCCAGTAGCTGGCGCGATTACAATGAGCAGTTCTTC
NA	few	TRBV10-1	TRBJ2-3	CATKIRDTQYF	TGCGCCACCAAGATTCGGGATACGCAGTATTTT
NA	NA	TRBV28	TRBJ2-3	CASSSLETDTQYF	TGTGCCAGCAGTTCTTTGGAGACAGATACGCAGTATTTT